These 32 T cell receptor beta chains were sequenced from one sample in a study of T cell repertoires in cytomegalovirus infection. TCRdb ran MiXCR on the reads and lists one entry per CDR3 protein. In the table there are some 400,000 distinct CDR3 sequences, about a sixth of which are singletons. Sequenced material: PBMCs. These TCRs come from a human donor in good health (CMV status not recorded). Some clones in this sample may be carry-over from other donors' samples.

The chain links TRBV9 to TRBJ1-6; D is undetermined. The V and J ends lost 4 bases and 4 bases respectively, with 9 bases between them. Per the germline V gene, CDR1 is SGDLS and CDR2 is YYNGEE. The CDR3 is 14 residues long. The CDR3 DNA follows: TGTGCCAGCAGCTCGCGAGGGTATAATTCACCCCTCCACTTT. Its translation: CASSSRGYNSPLHF.

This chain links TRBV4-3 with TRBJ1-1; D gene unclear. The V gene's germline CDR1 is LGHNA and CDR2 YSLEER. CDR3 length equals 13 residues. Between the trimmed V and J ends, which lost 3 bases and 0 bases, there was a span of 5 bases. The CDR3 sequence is CASSHRLNTEAFF. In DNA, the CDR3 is TGCGCCAGCAGCCACAGACTGAACACTGAAGCTTTCTTT.

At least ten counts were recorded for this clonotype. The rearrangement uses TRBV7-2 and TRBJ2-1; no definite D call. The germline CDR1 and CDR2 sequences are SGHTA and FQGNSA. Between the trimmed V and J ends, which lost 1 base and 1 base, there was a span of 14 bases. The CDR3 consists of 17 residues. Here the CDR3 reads CASSLVPGSFSYNEQFF. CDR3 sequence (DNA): TGTGCCAGCAGCTTAGTACCTGGGTCATTTTCCTACAATGAGCAGTTCTTC.

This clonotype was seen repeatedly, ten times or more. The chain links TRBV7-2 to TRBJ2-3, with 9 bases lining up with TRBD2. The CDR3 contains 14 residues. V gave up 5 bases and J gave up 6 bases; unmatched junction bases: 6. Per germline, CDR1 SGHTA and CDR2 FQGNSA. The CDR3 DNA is TGTGCCAGCAGCCCGGGACTAGCAAAGGATACGCAGTATTTT. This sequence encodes CASSPGLAKDTQYF.

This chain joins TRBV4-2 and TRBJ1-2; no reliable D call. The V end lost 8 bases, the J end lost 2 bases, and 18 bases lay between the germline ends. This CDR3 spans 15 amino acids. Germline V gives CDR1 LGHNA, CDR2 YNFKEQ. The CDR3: CASAIKDGRNYGYTF. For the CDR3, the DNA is TGTGCCAGCGCAATAAAGGACGGCCGGAACTATGGCTACACCTTC.

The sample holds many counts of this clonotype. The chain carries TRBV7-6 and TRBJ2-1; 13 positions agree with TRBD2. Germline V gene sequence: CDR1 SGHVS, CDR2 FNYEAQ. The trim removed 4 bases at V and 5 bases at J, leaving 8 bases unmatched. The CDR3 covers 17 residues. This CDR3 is CASSSPRLAGGNNEQFF. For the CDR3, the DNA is TGTGCCAGCAGCTCCCCAAGACTAGCGGGGGGAAACAATGAGCAGTTCTTC.

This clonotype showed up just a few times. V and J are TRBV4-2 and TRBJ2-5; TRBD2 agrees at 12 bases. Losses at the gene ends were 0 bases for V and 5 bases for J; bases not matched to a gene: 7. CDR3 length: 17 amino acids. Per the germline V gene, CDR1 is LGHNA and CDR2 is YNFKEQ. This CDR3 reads CASSQEATSGGLETQYF. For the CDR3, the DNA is TGTGCCAGCAGCCAAGAGGCCACTAGCGGGGGGCTGGAGACCCAGTACTTC.

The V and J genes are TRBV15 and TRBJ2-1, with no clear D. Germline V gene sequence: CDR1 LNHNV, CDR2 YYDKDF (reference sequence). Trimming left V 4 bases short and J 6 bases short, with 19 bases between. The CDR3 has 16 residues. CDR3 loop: CATSIARLSAPNEQFF. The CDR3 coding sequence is TGTGCCACCAGCATAGCTCGACTCTCGGCCCCCAATGAGCAGTTCTTC.

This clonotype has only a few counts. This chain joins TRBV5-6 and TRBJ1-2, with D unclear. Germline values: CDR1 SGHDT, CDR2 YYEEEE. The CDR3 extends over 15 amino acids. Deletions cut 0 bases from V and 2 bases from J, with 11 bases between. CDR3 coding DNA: TGTGCCAGCAGCTTGGGCCAGTTCGCCAACTATGGCTACACCTTC. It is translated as CASSLGQFANYGYTF.

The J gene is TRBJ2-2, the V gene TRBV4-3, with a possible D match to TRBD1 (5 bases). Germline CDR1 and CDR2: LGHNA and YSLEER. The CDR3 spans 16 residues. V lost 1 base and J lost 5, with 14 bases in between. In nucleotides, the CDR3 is TGCGCCAGCAGCCAAGGATCGGCAGGGTCGACCGGGGAGCTGTTTTTT. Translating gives CASSQGSAGSTGELFF.

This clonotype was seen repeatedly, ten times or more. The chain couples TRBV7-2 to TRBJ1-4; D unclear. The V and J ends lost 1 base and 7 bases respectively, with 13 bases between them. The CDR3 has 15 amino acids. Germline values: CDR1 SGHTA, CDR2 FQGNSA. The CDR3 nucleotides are TGTGCCAGCAGCTTAGATTCTATGGCCCGTGAAAAACTGTTTTTT. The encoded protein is CASSLDSMAREKLFF.

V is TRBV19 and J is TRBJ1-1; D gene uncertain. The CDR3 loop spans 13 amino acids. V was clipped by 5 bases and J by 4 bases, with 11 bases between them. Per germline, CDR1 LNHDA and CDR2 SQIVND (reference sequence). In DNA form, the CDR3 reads TGTGCCAGTAGTTTGCGACATAGCACTGAAGCTTTCTTT. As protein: CASSLRHSTEAFF. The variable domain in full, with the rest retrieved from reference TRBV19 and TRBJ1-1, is DGGITQSPKYLFRKEGQNVTLSCEQNLNHDAMYWYRQDPGQGLRLIYYSQIVNDFQKGDIAEGYSVSREKKESFPLTVTSAQKNPTAFYLCASSLRHSTEAFFGQGTRLTVV.

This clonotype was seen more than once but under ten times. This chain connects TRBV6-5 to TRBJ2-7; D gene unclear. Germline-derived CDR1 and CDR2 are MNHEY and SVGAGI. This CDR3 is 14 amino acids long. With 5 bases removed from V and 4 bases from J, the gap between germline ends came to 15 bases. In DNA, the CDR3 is TGTGCCAGCAGTCCCGGACGCGTCCGATACGAGCAGTACTTC. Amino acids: CASSPGRVRYEQYF.

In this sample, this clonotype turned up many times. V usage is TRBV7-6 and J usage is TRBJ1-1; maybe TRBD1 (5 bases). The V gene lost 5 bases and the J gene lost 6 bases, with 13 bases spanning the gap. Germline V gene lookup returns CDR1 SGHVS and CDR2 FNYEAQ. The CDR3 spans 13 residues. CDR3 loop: CASSPSVGAEAFF. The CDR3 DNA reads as TGTGCCAGCAGCCCCTCGGTGGGGGCTGAAGCTTTCTTT.

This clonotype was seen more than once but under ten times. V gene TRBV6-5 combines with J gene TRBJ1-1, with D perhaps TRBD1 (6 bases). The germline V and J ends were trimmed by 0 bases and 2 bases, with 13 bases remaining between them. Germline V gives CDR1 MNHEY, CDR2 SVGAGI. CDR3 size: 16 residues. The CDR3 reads CASSYSRGGRNTEAFF. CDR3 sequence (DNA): TGTGCCAGCAGTTACTCAAGGGGGGGCAGAAACACTGAAGCTTTCTTT.

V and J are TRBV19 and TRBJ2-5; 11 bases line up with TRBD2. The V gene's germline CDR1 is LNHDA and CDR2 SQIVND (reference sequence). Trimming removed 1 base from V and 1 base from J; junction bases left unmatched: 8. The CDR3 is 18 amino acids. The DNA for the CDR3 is TGTGCCAGTAGTATAGCCCAGACTAGCGGGGACCTCCAAGAGACCCAGTACTTC. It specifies CASSIAQTSGDLQETQYF.

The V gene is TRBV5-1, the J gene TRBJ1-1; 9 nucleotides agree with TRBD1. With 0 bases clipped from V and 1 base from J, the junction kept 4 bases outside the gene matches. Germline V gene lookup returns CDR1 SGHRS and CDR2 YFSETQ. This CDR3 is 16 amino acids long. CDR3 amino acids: CASSLAEDRGNTEAFF. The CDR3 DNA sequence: TGCGCCAGCAGCTTGGCGGAGGACAGGGGGAACACTGAAGCTTTCTTT.

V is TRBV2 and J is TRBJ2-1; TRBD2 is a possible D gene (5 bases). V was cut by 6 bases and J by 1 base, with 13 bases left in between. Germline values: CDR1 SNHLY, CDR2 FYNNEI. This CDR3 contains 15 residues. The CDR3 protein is CASSRGRQSYNEQFF. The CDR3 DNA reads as TGTGCCAGCAGCCGAGGGCGGCAATCCTACAATGAGCAGTTCTTC.

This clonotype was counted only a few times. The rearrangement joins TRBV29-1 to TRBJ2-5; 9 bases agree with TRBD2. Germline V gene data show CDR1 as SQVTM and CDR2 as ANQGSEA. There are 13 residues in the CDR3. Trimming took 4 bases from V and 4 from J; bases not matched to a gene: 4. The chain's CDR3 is CSVAMTSGETQYF. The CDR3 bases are TGCAGCGTTGCCATGACTAGCGGAGAGACCCAGTACTTC.

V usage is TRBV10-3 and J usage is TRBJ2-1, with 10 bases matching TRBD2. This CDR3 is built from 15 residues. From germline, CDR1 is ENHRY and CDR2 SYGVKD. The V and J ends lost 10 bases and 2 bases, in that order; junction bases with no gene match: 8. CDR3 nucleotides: TGTGCCACCCTAAGCGGGAGGGCCCCCTACAATGAGCAGTTCTTC. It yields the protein CATLSGRAPYNEQFF.

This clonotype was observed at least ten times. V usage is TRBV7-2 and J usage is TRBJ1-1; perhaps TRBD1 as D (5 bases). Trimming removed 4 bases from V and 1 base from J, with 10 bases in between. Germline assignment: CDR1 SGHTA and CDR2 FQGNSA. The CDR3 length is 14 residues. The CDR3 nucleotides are TGTGCCAGCAGCTGGACAAGGGGGAACACTGAAGCTTTCTTT. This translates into CASSWTRGNTEAFF. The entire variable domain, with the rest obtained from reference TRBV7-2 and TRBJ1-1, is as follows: GAGVSQSPSNKVTEKGKDVELRCDPISGHTALYWYRQSLGQGLEFLIYFQGNSAPDKSGLPSDRFSAERTGGSVSTLTIQRTQQEDSAVYLCASSWTRGNTEAFFGQGTRLTVV.

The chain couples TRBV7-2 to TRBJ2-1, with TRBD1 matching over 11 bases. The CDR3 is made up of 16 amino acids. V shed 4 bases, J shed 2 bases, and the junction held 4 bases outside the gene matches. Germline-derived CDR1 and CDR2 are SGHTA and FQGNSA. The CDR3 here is CASSSGTGGAYNEQFF. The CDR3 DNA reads TGTGCCAGCAGCTCGGGGACAGGGGGAGCCTACAATGAGCAGTTCTTC.

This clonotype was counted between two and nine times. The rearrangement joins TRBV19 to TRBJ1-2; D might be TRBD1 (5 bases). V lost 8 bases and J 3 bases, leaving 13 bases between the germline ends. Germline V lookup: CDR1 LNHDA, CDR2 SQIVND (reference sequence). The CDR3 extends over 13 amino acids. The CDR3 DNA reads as TGTGCCAGTGGGAGGGGTGTCGACTATGGCTACACCTTC. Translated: CASGRGVDYGYTF.

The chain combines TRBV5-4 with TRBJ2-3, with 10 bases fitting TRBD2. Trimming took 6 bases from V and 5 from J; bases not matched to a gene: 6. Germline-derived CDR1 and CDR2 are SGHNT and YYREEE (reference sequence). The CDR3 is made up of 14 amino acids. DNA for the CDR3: TGTGCCAGCAATGAGCGGGGGGGCAAAGATACGCAGTATTTT. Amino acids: CASNERGGKDTQYF.

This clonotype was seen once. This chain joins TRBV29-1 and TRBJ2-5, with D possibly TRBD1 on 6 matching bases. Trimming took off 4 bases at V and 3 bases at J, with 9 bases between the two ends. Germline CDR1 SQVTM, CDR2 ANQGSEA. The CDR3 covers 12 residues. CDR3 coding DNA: TGCAGCGTTGTCGGGACAAAAGAGACCCAGTACTTC. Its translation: CSVVGTKETQYF.

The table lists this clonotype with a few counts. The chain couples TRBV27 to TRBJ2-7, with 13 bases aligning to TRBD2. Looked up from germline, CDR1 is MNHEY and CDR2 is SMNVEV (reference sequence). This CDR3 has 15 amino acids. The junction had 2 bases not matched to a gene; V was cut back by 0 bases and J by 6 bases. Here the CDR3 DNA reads TGTGCCAGCAGTTTATCCCGACTAGCGGGAGGCGAGCAGTACTTC. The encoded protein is CASSLSRLAGGEQYF.

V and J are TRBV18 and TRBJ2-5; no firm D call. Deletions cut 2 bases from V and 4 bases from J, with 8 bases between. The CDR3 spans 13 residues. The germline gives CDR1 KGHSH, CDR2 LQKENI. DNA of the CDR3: TGTGCCAGCTCACCAGCCGAGAGAGAGACCCAGTACTTC. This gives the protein CASSPAERETQYF.

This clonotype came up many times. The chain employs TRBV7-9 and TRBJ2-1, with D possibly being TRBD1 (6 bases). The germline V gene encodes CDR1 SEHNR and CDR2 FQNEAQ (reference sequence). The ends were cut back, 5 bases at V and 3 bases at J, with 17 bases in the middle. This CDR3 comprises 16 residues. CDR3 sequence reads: CASSLTGTAVYNEQFF. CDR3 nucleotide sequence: TGTGCCAGCAGCCTAACAGGGACCGCGGTCTACAATGAGCAGTTCTTC.

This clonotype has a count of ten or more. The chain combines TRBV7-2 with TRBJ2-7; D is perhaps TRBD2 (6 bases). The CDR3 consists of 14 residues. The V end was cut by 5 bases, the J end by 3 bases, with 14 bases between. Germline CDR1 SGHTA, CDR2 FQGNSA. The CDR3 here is CASSPRDWIYEQYF. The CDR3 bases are TGTGCCAGCAGCCCCCGGGACTGGATCTACGAGCAGTACTTC.

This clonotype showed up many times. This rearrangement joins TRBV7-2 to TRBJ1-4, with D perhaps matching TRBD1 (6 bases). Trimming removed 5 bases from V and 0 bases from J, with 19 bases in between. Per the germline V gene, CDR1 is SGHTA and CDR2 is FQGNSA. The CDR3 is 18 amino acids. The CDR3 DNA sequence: TGTGCCAGCAGCACAGGGATTACCTCACGTGCAACTAATGAAAAACTGTTTTTT. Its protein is CASSTGITSRATNEKLFF.

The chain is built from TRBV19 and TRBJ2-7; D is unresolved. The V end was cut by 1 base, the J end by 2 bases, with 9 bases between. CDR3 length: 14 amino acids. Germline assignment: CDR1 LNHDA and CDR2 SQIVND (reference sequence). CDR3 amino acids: CASSIGAKPYEQYF. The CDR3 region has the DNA TGTGCCAGTAGTATAGGGGCTAAACCCTACGAGCAGTACTTC.

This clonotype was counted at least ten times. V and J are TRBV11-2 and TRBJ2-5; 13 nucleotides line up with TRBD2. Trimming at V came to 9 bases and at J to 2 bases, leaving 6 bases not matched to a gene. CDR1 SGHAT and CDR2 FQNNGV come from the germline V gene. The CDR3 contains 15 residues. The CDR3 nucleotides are TGTGCCAGTGGGTGGGGACTAGCGGGACAAGAGACCCAGTACTTC. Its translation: CASGWGLAGQETQYF.